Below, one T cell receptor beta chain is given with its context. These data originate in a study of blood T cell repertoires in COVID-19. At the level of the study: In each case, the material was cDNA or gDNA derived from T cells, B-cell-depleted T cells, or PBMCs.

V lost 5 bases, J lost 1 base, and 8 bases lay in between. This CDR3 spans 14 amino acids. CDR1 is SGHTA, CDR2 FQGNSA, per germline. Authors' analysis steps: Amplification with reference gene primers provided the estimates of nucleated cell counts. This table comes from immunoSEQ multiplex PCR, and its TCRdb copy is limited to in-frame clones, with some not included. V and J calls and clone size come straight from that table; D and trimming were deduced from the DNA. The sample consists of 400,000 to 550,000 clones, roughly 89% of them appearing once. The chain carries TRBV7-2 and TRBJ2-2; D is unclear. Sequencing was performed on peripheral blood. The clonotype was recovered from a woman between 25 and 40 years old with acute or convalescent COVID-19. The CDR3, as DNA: TGTGCCAGCAGCGCCGTCAGGAACACCGGGGAGCTGTTTTTT. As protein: CASSAVRNTGELFF.